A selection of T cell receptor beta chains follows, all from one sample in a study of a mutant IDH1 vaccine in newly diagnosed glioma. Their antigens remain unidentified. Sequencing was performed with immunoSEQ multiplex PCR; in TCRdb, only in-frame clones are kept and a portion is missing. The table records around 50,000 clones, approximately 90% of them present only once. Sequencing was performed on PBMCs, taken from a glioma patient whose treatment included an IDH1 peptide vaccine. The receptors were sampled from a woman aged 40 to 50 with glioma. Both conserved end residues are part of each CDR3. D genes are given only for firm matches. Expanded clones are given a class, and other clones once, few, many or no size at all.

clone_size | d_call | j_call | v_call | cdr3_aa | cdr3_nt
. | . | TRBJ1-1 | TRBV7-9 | CASSLGSGRRNTEAFF | TGTGCCAGCAGCTTAGGGTCAGGGCGGAGGAACACTGAAGCTTTCTTT
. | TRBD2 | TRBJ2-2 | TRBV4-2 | CASSPRLAGGPGTGELFF | TGTGCCAGCAGCCCGAGACTAGCGGGGGGGCCGGGCACCGGGGAGCTGTTTTTT
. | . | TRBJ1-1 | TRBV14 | CASSPRGGGNTEAFF | TGTGCCAGCAGCCCTCGGGGCGGAGGGAACACTGAAGCTTTCTTT
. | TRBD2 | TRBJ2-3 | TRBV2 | CASSGEVAGGWDTQYF | TGTGCCAGCAGCGGAGAGGTAGCGGGGGGGTGGGATACGCAGTATTTT
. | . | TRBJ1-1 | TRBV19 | CASSIMGQGHTEAFF | TGTGCCAGTAGTATAATGGGGCAGGGACACACTGAAGCTTTCTTT
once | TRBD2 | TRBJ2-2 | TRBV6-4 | CASILRTSGSPANTGELFF | TGTGCCAGCATCCTCCGGACTAGCGGGAGTCCTGCGAACACCGGGGAGCTGTTTTTT
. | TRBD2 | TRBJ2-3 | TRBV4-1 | CASSPLGGLAGIDTQYF | TGCGCCAGCAGCCCCCTAGGGGGACTAGCGGGGATAGATACGCAGTATTTT
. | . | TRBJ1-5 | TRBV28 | CASSGQEGWNQPQHF | TGTGCCAGCAGTGGGCAGGAGGGGTGGAATCAGCCCCAGCATTTT
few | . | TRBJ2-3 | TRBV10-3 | CAISDRGGNTDTQYF | TGTGCCATCAGTGACAGGGGAGGGAACACAGATACGCAGTATTTT
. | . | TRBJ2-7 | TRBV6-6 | CASSPFSDSYEQYF | TGTGCCAGCAGTCCCTTCTCGGATTCCTACGAGCAGTACTTC
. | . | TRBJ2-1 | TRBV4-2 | CASSQEGRPNEQFF | TGTGCCAGCAGCCAAGAGGGCCGACCAAATGAGCAGTTCTTC
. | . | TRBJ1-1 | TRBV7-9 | CASSLEEYGGSTEAFF | TGTGCCAGCAGCTTAGAGGAGTACGGGGGGAGCACTGAAGCTTTCTTT
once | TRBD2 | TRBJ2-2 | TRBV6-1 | CASSEAIGTSGYTGELFF | TGTGCCAGCAGTGAAGCTATTGGGACTAGCGGATACACCGGGGAGCTGTTTTTT